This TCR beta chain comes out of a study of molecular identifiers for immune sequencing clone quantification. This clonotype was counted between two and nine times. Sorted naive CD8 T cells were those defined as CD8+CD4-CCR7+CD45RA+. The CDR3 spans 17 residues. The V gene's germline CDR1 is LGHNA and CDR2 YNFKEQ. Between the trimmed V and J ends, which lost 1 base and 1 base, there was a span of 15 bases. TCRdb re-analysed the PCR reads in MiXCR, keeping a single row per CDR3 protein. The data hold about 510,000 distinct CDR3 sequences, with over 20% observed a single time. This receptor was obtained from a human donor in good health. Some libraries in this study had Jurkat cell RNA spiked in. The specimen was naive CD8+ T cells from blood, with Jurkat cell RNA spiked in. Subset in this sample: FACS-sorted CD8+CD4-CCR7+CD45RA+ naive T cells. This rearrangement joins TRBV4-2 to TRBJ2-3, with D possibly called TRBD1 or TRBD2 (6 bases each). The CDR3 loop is CASSQVGLGGRTDTQYF. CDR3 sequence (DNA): TGTGCCAGCAGCCAAGTCGGACTGGGGGGCCGCACAGATACGCAGTATTTT.